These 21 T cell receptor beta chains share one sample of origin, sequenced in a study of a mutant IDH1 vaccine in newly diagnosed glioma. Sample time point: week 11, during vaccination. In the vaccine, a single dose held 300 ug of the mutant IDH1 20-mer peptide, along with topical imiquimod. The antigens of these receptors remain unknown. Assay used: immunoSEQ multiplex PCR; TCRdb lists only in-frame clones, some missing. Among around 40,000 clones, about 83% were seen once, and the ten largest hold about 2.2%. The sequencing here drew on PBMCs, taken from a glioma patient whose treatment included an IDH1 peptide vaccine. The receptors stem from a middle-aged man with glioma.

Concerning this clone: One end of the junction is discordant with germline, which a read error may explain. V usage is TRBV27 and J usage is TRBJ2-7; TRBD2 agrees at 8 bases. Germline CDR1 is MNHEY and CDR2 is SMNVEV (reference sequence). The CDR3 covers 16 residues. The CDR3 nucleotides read TGTGCCAGCAGTCCCCCGCCGGGACTAGACTCCCACGAGCAGTACTTC. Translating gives CASSPPPGLDSHEQYF.

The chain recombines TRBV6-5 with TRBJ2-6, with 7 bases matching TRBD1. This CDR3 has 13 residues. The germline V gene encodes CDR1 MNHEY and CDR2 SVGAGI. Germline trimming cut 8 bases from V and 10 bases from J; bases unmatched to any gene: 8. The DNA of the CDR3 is TGTGCCAGCGGATTCTGGACAGGAAACGTCCTGACTTTC. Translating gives CASGFWTGNVLTF.

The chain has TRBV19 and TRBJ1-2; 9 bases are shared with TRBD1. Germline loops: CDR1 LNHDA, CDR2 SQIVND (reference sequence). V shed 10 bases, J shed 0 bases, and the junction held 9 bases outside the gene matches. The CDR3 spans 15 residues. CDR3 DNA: TGTGCCACCCAAAAGGGACAGGGTGCTAACTATGGCTACACCTTC. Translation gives CATQKGQGANYGYTF.

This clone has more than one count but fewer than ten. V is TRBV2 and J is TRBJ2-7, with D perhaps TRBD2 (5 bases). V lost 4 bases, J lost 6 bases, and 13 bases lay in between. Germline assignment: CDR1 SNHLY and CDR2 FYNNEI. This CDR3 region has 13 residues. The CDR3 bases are TGTGCCAGCAGTGGAGGGTCGGGCCGCGAGCAGTACTTC. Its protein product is CASSGGSGREQYF.

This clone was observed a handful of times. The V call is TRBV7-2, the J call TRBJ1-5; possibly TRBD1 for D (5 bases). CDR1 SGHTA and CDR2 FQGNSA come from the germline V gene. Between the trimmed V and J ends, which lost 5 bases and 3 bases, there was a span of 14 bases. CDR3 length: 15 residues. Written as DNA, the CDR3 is TGTGCCAGCAGCCCGGTTTGGGGGAACAATCAGCCCCAGCATTTT. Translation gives CASSPVWGNNQPQHF.

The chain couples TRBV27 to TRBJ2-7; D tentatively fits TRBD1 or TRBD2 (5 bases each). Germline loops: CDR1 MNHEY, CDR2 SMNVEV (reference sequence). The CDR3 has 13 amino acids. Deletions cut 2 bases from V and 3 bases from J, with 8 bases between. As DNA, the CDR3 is TGTGCCAGCAGTTTAGGGACCGACTACGAGCAGTACTTC. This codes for CASSLGTDYEQYF.

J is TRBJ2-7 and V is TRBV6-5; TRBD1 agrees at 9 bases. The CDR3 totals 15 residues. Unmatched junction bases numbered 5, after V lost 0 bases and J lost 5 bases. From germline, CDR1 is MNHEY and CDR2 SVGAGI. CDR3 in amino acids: CASSYSNRGLHEQYF. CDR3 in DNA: TGTGCCAGCAGTTACTCGAACAGGGGGCTCCACGAGCAGTACTTC.

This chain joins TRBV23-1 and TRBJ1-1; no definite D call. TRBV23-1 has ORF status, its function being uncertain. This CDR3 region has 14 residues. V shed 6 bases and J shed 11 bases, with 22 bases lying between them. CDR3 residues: CASRAEYRASRAFF. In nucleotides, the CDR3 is TGCGCCAGCAGGGCCGAATACCGGGCCAGCAGGGCTTTCTTT.

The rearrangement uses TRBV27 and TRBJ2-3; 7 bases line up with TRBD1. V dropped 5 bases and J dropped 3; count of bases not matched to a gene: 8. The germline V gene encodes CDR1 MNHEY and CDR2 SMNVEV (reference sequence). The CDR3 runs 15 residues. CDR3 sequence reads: CASSPRQGSTDTQYF. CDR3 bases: TGTGCCAGCAGTCCGAGACAGGGAAGTACAGATACGCAGTATTTT.

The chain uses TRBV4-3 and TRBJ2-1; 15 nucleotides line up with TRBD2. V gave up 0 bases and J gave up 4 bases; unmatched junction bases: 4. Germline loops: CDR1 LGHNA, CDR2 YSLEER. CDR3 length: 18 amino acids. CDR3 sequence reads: CASSQEGTSGRSYNEQFF. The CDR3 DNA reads TGCGCCAGCAGCCAAGAGGGGACTAGCGGGAGGTCTTACAATGAGCAGTTCTTC.

CDR3 DNA: TGTGCCAGCAGCGTAGTTTCCGGGACATACCAAGAGACCCAGTACTTC. It specifies CASSVVSGTYQETQYF. V usage is TRBV9 and J usage is TRBJ2-5; tentatively, D is TRBD1 (6 bases). Trimming pared 0 bases from V and 0 bases from J, leaving 12 bases between. The CDR3 consists of 16 residues. Germline loops: CDR1 SGDLS, CDR2 YYNGEE. Full variable domain (missing parts from reference TRBV9 and TRBJ2-5): DSGVTQTPKHLITATGQRVTLRCSPRSGDLSVYWYQQSLDQGLQFLIQYYNGEERAKGNILERFSAQQFPDLHSELNLSSLELGDSALYFCASSVVSGTYQETQYFGPGTRLLVL.

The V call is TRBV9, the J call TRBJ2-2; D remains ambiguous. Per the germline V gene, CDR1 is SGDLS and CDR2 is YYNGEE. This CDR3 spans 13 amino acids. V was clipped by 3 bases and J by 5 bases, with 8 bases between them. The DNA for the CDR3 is TGTGCCAGCAGCGCCCAAGGAACCGGGGAGCTGTTTTTT. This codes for CASSAQGTGELFF.

For the CDR3, the DNA is TGTGCCAGCAGTCTCTCGGGACTAGCGGGAGGGGCAGGGAACACAGATACGCAGTATTTT. Its protein product is CASSLSGLAGGAGNTDTQYF. This chain links TRBV2 with TRBJ2-3, with 16 bases aligning to TRBD2. Trimming at V came to 5 bases and at J to 2 bases, leaving 13 bases not matched to a gene. Per the germline V gene, CDR1 is SNHLY and CDR2 is FYNNEI. The CDR3 totals 20 residues.

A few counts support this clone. CDR3 DNA: TGTGCCAGCAGTGAAGTGCGGATTGATCAGCCCCAGCATTTT. It encodes CASSEVRIDQPQHF. The chain has TRBV2 and TRBJ1-5, with no clear D. The V gene lost 1 base and the J gene lost 5 bases, with 9 bases spanning the gap. The CDR3 has 14 residues. CDR1 SNHLY and CDR2 FYNNEI come from the germline V gene. The complete variable domain, with remaining parts taken from reference TRBV2 and TRBJ1-5, reads EPEVTQTPSHQVTQMGQEVILRCVPISNHLYFYWYRQILGQKVEFLVSFYNNEISEKSEIFDDQFSVERPDGSNFTLKIRSTKLEDSAMYFCASSEVRIDQPQHFGDGTRLSIL.

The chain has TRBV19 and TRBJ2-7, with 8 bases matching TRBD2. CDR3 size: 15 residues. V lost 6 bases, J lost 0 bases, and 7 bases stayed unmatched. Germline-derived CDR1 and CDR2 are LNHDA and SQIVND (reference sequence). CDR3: CASRRGGASSYEQYF. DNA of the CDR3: TGTGCCAGTAGACGGGGGGGAGCGAGCTCCTACGAGCAGTACTTC.

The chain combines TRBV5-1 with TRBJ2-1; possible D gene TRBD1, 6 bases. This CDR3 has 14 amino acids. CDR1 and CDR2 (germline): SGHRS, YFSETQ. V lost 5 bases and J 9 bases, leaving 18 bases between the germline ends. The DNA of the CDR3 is TGCGCCAGCAGTTATCAACAGGGATCTGGTGAGCAGTTCTTC. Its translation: CASSYQQGSGEQFF.

The CDR3 sequence is CASSLRHPTSGKYNEQFF. The CDR3 nucleotides are TGTGCCAGCAGCCTTCGACACCCTACTAGCGGAAAGTACAATGAGCAGTTCTTC. The rearrangement joins TRBV7-8 to TRBJ2-1, with TRBD2 identical over 8 bases. The V segment lost 5 bases and the J segment 4 bases; nucleotides outside the gene matches: 16. This CDR3 region has 18 residues. Germline CDR1 SGHVS, CDR2 FQNEAQ.

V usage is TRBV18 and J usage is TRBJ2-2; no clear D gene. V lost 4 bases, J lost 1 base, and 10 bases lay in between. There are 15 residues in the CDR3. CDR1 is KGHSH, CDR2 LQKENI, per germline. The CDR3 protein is CASSLSGGNTGELFF. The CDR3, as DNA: TGTGCCAGCTCACTGTCAGGTGGGAACACCGGGGAGCTGTTTTTT.

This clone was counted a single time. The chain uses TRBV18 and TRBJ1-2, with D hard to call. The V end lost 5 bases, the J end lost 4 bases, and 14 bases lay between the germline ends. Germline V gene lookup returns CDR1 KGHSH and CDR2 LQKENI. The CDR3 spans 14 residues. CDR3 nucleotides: TGTGCCAGCTCATCCCCGGACGTAGTCTATGGCTACACCTTC. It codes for CASSSPDVVYGYTF.

The CDR3 loop is CASSPEVAGGNEQFF. The CDR3 nucleotides are TGTGCCAGCAGCCCTGAAGTAGCGGGAGGCAATGAGCAGTTCTTC. The V and J genes are TRBV11-3 and TRBJ2-1; 10 bases align to TRBD2. The CDR3 is 15 residues long. Unmatched junction bases numbered 7, after V lost 5 bases and J lost 6 bases. Germline CDR1 reads SGHNT; CDR2 reads YENEEA.

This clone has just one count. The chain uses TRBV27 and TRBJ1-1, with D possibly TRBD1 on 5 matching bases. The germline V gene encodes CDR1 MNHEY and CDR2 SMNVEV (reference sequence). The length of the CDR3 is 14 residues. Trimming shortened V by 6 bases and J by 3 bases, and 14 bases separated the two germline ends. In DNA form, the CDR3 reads TGTGCCAGCAGCTGGGGGGTAACCTACACTGAAGCTTTCTTT. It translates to CASSWGVTYTEAFF.